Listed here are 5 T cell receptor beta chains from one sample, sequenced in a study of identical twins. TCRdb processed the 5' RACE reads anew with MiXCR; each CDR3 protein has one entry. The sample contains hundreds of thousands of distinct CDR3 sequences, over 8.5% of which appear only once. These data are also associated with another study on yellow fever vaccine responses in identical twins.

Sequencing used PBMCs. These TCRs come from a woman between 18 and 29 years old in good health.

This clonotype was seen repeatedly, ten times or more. The CDR3 reads CSVADSYEQYF. The CDR3 DNA sequence: TGCAGCGTGGCGGACAGTTACGAGCAGTACTTC. The genes are TRBV29-1 and TRBJ2-7; tentatively, D is TRBD1 (6 bases). Trimming removed 6 bases from V and 4 bases from J, with 10 bases in between. The germline gives CDR1 SQVTM, CDR2 ANQGSEA. The CDR3 is 11 residues long.

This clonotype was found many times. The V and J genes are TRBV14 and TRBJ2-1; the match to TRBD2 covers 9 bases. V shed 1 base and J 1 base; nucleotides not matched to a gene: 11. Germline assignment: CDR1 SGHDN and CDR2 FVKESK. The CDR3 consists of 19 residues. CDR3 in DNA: TGTGCCAGCAGCCAAGGGAGGGTAAGCGGGAGGCTTTCCTACAATGAGCAGTTCTTC. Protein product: CASSQGRVSGRLSYNEQFF.

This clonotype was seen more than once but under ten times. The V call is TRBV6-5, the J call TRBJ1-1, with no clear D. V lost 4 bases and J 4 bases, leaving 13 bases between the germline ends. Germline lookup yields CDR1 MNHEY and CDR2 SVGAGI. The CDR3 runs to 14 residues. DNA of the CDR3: TGTGCCAGCAGTTTATTTGGATCGATCACTGAAGCTTTCTTT. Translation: CASSLFGSITEAFF.

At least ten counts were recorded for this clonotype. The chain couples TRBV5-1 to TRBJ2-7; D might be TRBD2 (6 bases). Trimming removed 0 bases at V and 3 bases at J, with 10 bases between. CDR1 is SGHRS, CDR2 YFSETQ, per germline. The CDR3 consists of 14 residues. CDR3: CASSLVAGGYEQYF. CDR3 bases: TGCGCCAGCAGCTTGGTCGCCGGGGGCTACGAGCAGTACTTC. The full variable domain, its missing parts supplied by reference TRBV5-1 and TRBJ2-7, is KAGVTQTPRYLIKTRGQQVTLSCSPISGHRSVSWYQQTPGQGLQFLFEYFSETQRNKGNFPGRFSGRQFSNSRSEMNVSTLELGDSALYLCASSLVAGGYEQYFGPGTRLTVT.

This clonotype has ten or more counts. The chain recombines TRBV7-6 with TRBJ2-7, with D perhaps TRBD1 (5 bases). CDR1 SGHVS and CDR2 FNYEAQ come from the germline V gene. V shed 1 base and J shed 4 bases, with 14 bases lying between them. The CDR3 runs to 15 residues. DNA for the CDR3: TGTGCCAGCAGCTTAGGTACAGGTCCAGGGTACGAGCAGTACTTC. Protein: CASSLGTGPGYEQYF.